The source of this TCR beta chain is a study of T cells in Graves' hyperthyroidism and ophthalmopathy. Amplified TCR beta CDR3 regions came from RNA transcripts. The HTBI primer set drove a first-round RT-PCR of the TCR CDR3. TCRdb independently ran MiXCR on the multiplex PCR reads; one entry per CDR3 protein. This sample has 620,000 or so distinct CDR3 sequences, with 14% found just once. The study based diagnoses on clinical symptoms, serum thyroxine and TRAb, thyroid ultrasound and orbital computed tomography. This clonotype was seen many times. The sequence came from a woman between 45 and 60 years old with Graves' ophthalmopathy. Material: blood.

The CDR3 loop reads CAWMLNTEAFF. In DNA, the CDR3 is TGTGCCTGGATGTTAAACACTGAAGCTTTCTTT. The V gene is TRBV30, the J gene TRBJ1-1; D remains unclear. The germline gives CDR1 GTSNPN, CDR2 SVGIG (reference sequence). CDR3 length: 11 amino acids. V was shortened by 4 bases and J by 2 bases, with 5 bases between the two germline ends.